This T cell receptor (beta chain) was sequenced for a study of blood T cell repertoires in COVID-19. Study-wide background: The United States, Italy and Spain were the sources of the acute and convalescent COVID-19 samples.

With V trimmed by 8 bases and J by 6 bases, 10 bases remained unmatched. Germline V lookup: CDR1 MNHEY, CDR2 SMNVEV (reference sequence). The CDR3 sequence is 14 residues long. In the original analysis: By means of reference gene primer amplification, nucleated cell counts were estimated. Profiled with immunoSEQ multiplex PCR; TCRdb holds only in-frame clones, not every one. That table supplies the V and J calls and clone size; D and trimming were determined from the DNA. Altogether over 120,000 clones are present, 87% being singletons, with the ten largest covering approximately 35%. The receptor was isolated from a man aged 50 to 59 who had recovered from COVID-19. This sequence joins TRBV27 and TRBJ2-7; 10 bases are shared with TRBD1. The sequenced sample consisted of peripheral blood. CDR3 DNA: TGTGCCAGCCGAACCGGGACAGGGGTGAGCGAGCAGTACTTC. Protein product: CASRTGTGVSEQYF.